This paragraph reports one TCR beta chain. This sample stems from a study of CD8 T cells in Susac syndrome. Looking at the study overall: Blood was drawn from patients with Susac syndrome. At that point, they were therapy-naive, on corticosteroids, or on intravenous immunoglobulin alone.

Reverse transcription used roughly 0.5 to 1 ug RNA and random hexamers. The method of amplification for TCR beta CDR3 was immunoSEQ multiplex PCR, covering 54 Vbeta and 13 Jbeta. TCRdb passed the immunoSEQ multiplex PCR reads through MiXCR, listing each CDR3 protein once. The sample has roughly 150,000 distinct CDR3 sequences; roughly 95% are singletons. Patients having Susac syndrome satisfied recently defined diagnostic criteria for definite or probable disease. Negative isolation was used for CD8+ and CD4+ T cells, and FACS enrichment was applied to TEMRA cells. The sequenced material came from CD4+ T cells from PBMCs. The clonotype was recovered from a human donor with Susac syndrome.

CDR3 in amino acids: CSGKSGVRTTEAFF. CDR3 DNA: TGCAGCGGGAAGTCAGGGGTGAGGACCACTGAAGCTTTCTTT. The chain couples TRBV29-1 to TRBJ1-1; D perhaps matches TRBD1 (6 bases). Germline V gene data show CDR1 as SQVTM and CDR2 as ANQGSEA. The V gene lost 7 bases and the J gene lost 4 bases, with 19 bases spanning the gap. The CDR3 sequence is 14 residues long. The full variable domain, its missing parts supplied by reference TRBV29-1 and TRBJ1-1, is SAVISQKPSRDICQRGTSLTIQCQVDSQVTMMFWYRQQPGQSLTLIATANQGSEATYESGFVIDKFPISRPNLTFSTLTVSNMSPEDSSIYLCSGKSGVRTTEAFFGQGTRLTVV.